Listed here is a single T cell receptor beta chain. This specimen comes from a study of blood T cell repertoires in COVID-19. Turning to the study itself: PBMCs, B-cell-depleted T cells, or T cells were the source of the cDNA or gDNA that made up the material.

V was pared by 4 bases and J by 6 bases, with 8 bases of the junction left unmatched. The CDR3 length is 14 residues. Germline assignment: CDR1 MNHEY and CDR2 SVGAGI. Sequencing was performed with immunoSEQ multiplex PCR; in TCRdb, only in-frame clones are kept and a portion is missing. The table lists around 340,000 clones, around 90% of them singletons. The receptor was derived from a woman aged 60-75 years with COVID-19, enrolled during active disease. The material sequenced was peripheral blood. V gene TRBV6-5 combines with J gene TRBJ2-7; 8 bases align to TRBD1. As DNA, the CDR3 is TGTGCCAGCAGTTTCTTCAGGGGGCAAGGCGAGCAGTACTTC. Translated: CASSFFRGQGEQYF.